This is a list of T cell receptor beta chains from one sample in a study of blood T cell repertoires in COVID-19. The protocol was immunoSEQ multiplex PCR, while the TCRdb copy is restricted to in-frame clones and leaves out a portion. The data hold about 80,000 clones, with roughly 80% observed a single time. The material sequenced was peripheral blood. These receptors were obtained from a woman in her 70s with acute or convalescent COVID-19. The CDR3 runs from the conserved cysteine through the conserved F or W. Fields, in order: J gene, D gene, V gene, CDR3 length, clone size, CDR3 DNA, CDR3 protein. D genes are given only for firm matches. Where a row states a size, it is once, few, many or the class of an expanded clone; other rows omit it.

>TRBJ2-7|TRBD1|TRBV29-1|14|.
TGCAGCGTTGTGGGGACAGATAGTTCCTACGAGCAGTACTTC
CSVVGTDSSYEQYF
>TRBJ2-2|TRBD1|TRBV2|14|.
TGTGCCAGCAACGACAGGGGTGGCACCGGGGAGCTGTTTTTT
CASNDRGGTGELFF
>TRBJ1-2|TRBD1|TRBV10-3|16|.
TGTGCCATCAGTGAATTTGGGACAGGGGTAATCTATGGCTACACCTTC
CAISEFGTGVIYGYTF
>TRBJ2-7|.|TRBV5-1|14|.
TGCGCCAGCAGCTTCCGGGTCACGAGCTACGAGCAGTACTTC
CASSFRVTSYEQYF
>TRBJ1-4|.|TRBV27|14|.
TGTGCCAGCCGGGGGGTGGCAACTAATGAAAAACTGTTTTTT
CASRGVATNEKLFF
>TRBJ2-7|.|TRBV19|13|.
TGTGCCAGTAGTACGGCAGGGTTGGACGAGCAGTACTTC
CASSTAGLDEQYF
>TRBJ1-2|TRBD1|TRBV5-1|19|.
TGCGCCAGCAGCTTAATCCCGGGACAGGAGAGAGGTACTAACTATGGCTACACCTTC
CASSLIPGQERGTNYGYTF
>TRBJ1-2|TRBD1|TRBV5-1|15|once
TGCGCCAGCAGCAACCCAGGGACAGCTAACTATGGCTACACCTTC
CASSNPGTANYGYTF
>TRBJ1-6|TRBD1|TRBV30|14|.
TGTGCCTGGAGTGTACCTCCCACAGGGGTCCCCCTCCACTTT
CAWSVPPTGVPLHF
>TRBJ2-1|TRBD2|TRBV10-1|14|.
TGCGCCAGCAGTTCCGGGACTACGGGCAATGAGCAGTTCTTC
CASSSGTTGNEQFF
>TRBJ1-6|TRBD1|TRBV13|15|.
TGTGCCAGCAGCTTAGGGACAGGGTCTAATTCACCCCTCCACTTT
CASSLGTGSNSPLHF
>TRBJ1-1|TRBD1|TRBV19|18|.
TGTGCCAGTAGTCCAATAGGGACAGGGAAACTGATGAACACTGAAGCTTTCTTT
CASSPIGTGKLMNTEAFF
>TRBJ2-5|TRBD2|TRBV19|17|few
TGTGCCAGTAGCATAGGGCCCGGTAGCGGGAGTCGAGAGACCCAGTACTTC
CASSIGPGSGSRETQYF
>TRBJ1-5|.|TRBV5-1|15|.
TGCGCCAGCAGCTTGGGTGGGGCTAGCAATCAGCCCCAGCATTTT
CASSLGGASNQPQHF
>TRBJ2-7|TRBD2|TRBV19|16|.
TGTGCCAGTAGTACGGTAGCGGGAGTGTATGGGTACGAGCAGTACTTC
CASSTVAGVYGYEQYF
>TRBJ1-2|TRBD1|TRBV5-1|12|.
TGCGCCAGCAGCTCCGACAGGGGAGGCTACACCTTC
CASSSDRGGYTF
>TRBJ2-1|.|TRBV30|14|.
TGTGCCTGGAGACCTCTTACCGGGGGTAATGAGCAGTTCTTC
CAWRPLTGGNEQFF
>TRBJ1-2|.|TRBV5-6|17|.
TGTGCCAGCAGCTTGGCTTCGGCAGGCCCTCTCATGCAAGGCTACACCTTC
CASSLASAGPLMQGYTF
>TRBJ2-2|.|TRBV11-2|13|.
TGTGCCAGCAGCTCGGGACTCCCCGGGGAGCTGTTTTTT
CASSSGLPGELFF
>TRBJ2-2|TRBD2|TRBV10-1|19|.
TGCGCCAGCCGGAGGACTAGCGGGAGAGAAGTTCAAACTACCGGGGAGCTGTTTTTT
CASRRTSGREVQTTGELFF
>TRBJ1-2|TRBD1|TRBV2|14|.
TGTGCCAGCAGCCCGACAGGGCTTAACTATGGCTACACCTTC
CASSPTGLNYGYTF
>TRBJ1-4|TRBD1|TRBV5-6|18|.
TGTGCCAGCAGCTTGGAGGAACAGGGGGCTTTAACTAATGAAAAACTGTTTTTT
CASSLEEQGALTNEKLFF
>TRBJ1-6|.|TRBV25-1|16|.
TGTGCCAGCAGGAGCCCCGGGACAAATTATAATTCACCCCTCCACTTT
CASRSPGTNYNSPLHF
>TRBJ2-7|TRBD2|TRBV5-6|17|.
TGTGCCAGCAGCTTGGCCTCGGCTAGCGGTTTTTCTCTCGAGCAGTACTTC
CASSLASASGFSLEQYF
>TRBJ2-5|.|TRBV6-5|13|.
TGTGCCAGCAGACAGACAGATCAAGAGACCCAGTACTTC
CASRQTDQETQYF
>TRBJ1-2|.|TRBV28|16|.
TGTGCCAGCAGTGCTCCTAACCCGAGGGGGTCTAGGGGCTACACCTTC
CASSAPNPRGSRGYTF
>TRBJ2-7|TRBD1|TRBV28|14|.
TGTGCCAGCAGGTTAGGGACAGATGTTTACGAGCAGTACTTC
CASRLGTDVYEQYF
>TRBJ1-4|.|TRBV7-2|15|.
TGTGCCAGCAGCTTAGTACGCGGTTCACATGAAAAACTGTTTTTT
CASSLVRGSHEKLFF
>TRBJ2-2|.|TRBV9|12|.
TGTGCCAGTGAGGCGAACACCGGGGAGCTGTTTTTT
CASEANTGELFF
>TRBJ2-2|.|TRBV2|14|.
TGTGCCAGCCAAAGGCAGGAGAACACCGGGGAGCTGTTTTTT
CASQRQENTGELFF
>TRBJ1-1|.|TRBV5-1|16|.
TGCGCCAGCAGAGCCGGTGACAATGACAGGAACACTGAAGCTTTCTTT
CASRAGDNDRNTEAFF
>TRBJ1-3|.|TRBV2|15|.
TGTGCCAGCAGTGAAGCAGGGGTCTCTGGAAACACCATATATTTT
CASSEAGVSGNTIYF
>TRBJ2-7|.|TRBV5-6|14|.
TGTGCCAGCAGCTTGCTAGCGAGGTCCTACGAGCAGTACTTC
CASSLLARSYEQYF
>TRBJ2-2|TRBD2|TRBV29-1|15|.
TGCAGCGTTCGACCAACGGGACTAGCGGGCGGGGAGCTGTTTTTT
CSVRPTGLAGGELFF
>TRBJ2-6|TRBD2|TRBV7-3|14|.
TGTGCCAGCAGCCAAGCGGGAGGGGCCAACGTCCTGACTTTC
CASSQAGGANVLTF
>TRBJ2-2|.|TRBV27|17|.
TGTGCCAGCAGTCCCTCTTTGGCTAGGTCGACCACCGGGGAGCTGTTTTTT
CASSPSLARSTTGELFF
>TRBJ2-7|TRBD1|TRBV7-9|16|once
TGTGCCAGCACTCTGACAAGGGGACAGGAAATAAACGAGCAGTACTTC
CASTLTRGQEINEQYF
>TRBJ1-4|.|TRBV27|15|.
TGTGCCAGCAGTTTATCGAACGGGATTAATGAAAAACTGTTTTTT
CASSLSNGINEKLFF
>TRBJ1-3|TRBD1|TRBV10-1|16|.
TGCGCCAGCAGTGCTTCCCGACAGGGAGTTGGAAACACCATATATTTT
CASSASRQGVGNTIYF
>TRBJ2-7|TRBD1|TRBV27|15|.
TGTGCCAGCAGTTACCTCGGACAGGGGGTTTACGAGCAGTACTTC
CASSYLGQGVYEQYF
>TRBJ2-2|.|TRBV5-6|15|.
TGTGCCAGCAGCTTCGACAACGTATTCGACGGGGAGCTGTTTTTT
CASSFDNVFDGELFF
>TRBJ1-1|.|TRBV5-1|13|once
TGCGCCAGCAGCTTTTCGGGGGGCACTGAAGCTTTCTTT
CASSFSGGTEAFF
>TRBJ1-1|.|TRBV29-1|14|.
TGCAGCGTCCCAGGGGAACGTAGGAACACTGAAGCTTTCTTT
CSVPGERRNTEAFF
>TRBJ2-5|TRBD2|TRBV15|16|few
TGTGCCACCAGCAGAGTAATAACTAGCGCGCAAGAGACCCAGTACTTC
CATSRVITSAQETQYF
>TRBJ1-5|TRBD1|TRBV7-8|14|.
TGTGCCAGCAGTTTCGACAGGGGCAATCAGCCCCAGCATTTT
CASSFDRGNQPQHF
>TRBJ2-1|TRBD2|TRBV2|15|.
TGTGCCAGCAGCGGAACTAGCGGGAGGCCTAATGAGCAGTTCTTC
CASSGTSGRPNEQFF
>TRBJ1-1|.|TRBV6-6|10|.
TGTGCCAGCAGCGATACGAAGGCGGTCTTT
CASSDTKAVF
>TRBJ1-2|.|TRBV11-2|12|.
TGTGCCAGCAAACAGGGTATGAGGGGCTACACCTTC
CASKQGMRGYTF
>TRBJ2-5|.|TRBV11-1|15|.
TGTGCCAGCAGCTTCCTCGGACTCCGCCAAGAGACCCAGTACTTC
CASSFLGLRQETQYF
>TRBJ2-3|TRBD2|TRBV5-1|15|.
TGCGCCACCAGGCGGACTAGCGGGAGTGCAGATACGCAGTATTTT
CATRRTSGSADTQYF
>TRBJ2-5|TRBD1|TRBV6-5|13|.
TGTGCCAGCAGCACCACAGGGGAAGAGACCCAGTACTTC
CASSTTGEETQYF
>TRBJ1-2|TRBD1|TRBV5-1|14|.
TGCGCCAGCAGCGGGGGGACAGGGGGCCTTGGCTACACCTTC
CASSGGTGGLGYTF
>TRBJ1-5|.|TRBV4-2|13|.
TGTGCCAGCAGCCAAGATGACGGGGGGCCCCAGCATTTT
CASSQDDGGPQHF